The clone carrying this T cell receptor beta chain was found a few times. This specimen comes from a study of T-cell memory formation after mild COVID-19. TCRdb redid the calling of the 5' RACE reads with MiXCR, one entry per CDR3 protein. The repertoire has around 370,000 distinct CDR3 sequences, around 21% of them found once; the top ten carry roughly an eighth. CDR3 length: 14 residues. V lost 4 bases, J lost 3 bases, and 2 bases stayed unmatched. Sequenced input: PBMCs or a T cell subset sorted from them (not recorded which). The TCR sequence derives from an adult woman who had mild COVID-19 (a few samples of this study predate the infection). Cell type and time point are not known. The chain is built from TRBV12-3 or TRBV12-4 and TRBJ1-2; 10 bases are a match to TRBD1. For the CDR3, the DNA is TGTGCCAGCAGTTCGGGACAGGGGTACTATGGCTACACCTTC. The encoded protein is CASSSGQGYYGYTF.